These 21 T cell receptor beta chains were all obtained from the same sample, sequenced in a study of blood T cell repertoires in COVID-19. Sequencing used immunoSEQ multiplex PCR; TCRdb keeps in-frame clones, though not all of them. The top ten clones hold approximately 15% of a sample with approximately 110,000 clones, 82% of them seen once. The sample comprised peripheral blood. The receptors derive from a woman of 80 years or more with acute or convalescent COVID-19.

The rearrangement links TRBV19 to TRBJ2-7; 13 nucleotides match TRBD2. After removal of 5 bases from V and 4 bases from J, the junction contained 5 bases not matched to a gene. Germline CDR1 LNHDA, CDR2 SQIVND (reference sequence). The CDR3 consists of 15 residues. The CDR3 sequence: CASSHTSGRDYEQYF. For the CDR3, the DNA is TGTGCCAGTAGTCACACTAGCGGGAGGGATTACGAGCAGTACTTC.

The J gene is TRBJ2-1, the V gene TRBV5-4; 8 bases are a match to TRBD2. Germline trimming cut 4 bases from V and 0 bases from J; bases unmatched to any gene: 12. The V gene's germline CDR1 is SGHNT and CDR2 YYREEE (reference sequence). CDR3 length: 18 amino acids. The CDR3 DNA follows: TGTGCCAGCAGCGGAGGAACGGGAGGGGCGAGCTCCTACAATGAGCAGTTCTTC. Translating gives CASSGGTGGASSYNEQFF.

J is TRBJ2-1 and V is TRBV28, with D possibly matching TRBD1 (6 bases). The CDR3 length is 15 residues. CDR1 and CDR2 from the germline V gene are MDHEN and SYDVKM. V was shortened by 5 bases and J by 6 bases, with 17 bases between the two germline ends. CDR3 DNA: TGTGCCAGCAGTCCCGGGACACTAGATAGCAATGAGCAGTTCTTC. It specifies CASSPGTLDSNEQFF.

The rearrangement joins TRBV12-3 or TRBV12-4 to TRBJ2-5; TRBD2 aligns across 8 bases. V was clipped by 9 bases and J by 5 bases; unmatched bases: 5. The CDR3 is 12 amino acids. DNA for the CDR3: TGTGCCAGTGACCCGGGGGGGGAGACCCAGTACTTC. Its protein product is CASDPGGETQYF.

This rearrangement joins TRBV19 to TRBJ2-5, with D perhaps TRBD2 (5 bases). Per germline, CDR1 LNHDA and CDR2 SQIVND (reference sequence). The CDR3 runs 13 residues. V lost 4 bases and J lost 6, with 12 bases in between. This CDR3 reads CASSTASTQTQYF. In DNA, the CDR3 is TGTGCCAGTAGTACGGCTAGCACACAGACCCAGTACTTC. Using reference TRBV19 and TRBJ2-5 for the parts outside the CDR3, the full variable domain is DGGITQSPKYLFRKEGQNVTLSCEQNLNHDAMYWYRQDPGQGLRLIYYSQIVNDFQKGDIAEGYSVSREKKESFPLTVTSAQKNPTAFYLCASSTASTQTQYFGPGTRLLVL.

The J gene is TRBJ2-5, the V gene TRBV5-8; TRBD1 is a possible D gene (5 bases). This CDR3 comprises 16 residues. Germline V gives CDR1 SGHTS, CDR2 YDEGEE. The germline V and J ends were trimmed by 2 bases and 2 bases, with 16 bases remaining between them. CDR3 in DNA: TGTGCCAGCAGCTTTGGGGCTTCCACCTCTCAAGAGACCCAGTACTTC. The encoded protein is CASSFGASTSQETQYF.

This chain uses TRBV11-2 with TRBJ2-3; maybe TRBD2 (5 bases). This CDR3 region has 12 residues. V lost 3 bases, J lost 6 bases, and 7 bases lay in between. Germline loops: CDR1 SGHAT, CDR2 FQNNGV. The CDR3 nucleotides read TGTGCCAGCAGCTTCGGGGTGGATACGCAGTATTTT. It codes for CASSFGVDTQYF.

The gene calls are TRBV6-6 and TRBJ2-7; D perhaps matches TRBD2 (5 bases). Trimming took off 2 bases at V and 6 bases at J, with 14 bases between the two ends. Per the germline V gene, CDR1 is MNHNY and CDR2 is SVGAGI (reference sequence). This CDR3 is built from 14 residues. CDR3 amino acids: CASSYTGWDSEQYF. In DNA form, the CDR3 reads TGTGCCAGCAGTTACACGGGGTGGGATAGCGAGCAGTACTTC.

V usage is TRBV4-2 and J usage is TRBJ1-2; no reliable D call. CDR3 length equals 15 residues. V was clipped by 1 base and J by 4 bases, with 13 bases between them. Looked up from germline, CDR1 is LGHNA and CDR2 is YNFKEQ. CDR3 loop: CASSQVGGLGYGYTF. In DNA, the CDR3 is TGTGCCAGCAGCCAAGTCGGCGGGTTGGGCTATGGCTACACCTTC.

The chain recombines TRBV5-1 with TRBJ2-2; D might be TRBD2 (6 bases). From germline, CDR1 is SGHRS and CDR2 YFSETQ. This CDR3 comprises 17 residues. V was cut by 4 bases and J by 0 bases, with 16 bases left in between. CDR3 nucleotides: TGCGCCAGCAGCCCGTCAGGACTAACAGCGAACACCGGGGAGCTGTTTTTT. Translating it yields CASSPSGLTANTGELFF.

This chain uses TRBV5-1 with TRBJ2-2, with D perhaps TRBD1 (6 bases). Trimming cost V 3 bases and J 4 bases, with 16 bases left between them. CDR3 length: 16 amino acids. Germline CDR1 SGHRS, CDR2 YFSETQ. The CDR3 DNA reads TGCGCCAGCAGCTCGCAGGGGTTAGGGAGCACCGGGGAGCTGTTTTTT. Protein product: CASSSQGLGSTGELFF.

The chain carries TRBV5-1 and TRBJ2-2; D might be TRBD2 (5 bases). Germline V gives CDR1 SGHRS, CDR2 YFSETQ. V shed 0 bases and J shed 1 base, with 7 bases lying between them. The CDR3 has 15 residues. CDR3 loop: CASSLVSGNTGELFF. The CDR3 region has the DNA TGCGCCAGCAGCTTGGTGAGCGGGAACACCGGGGAGCTGTTTTTT.

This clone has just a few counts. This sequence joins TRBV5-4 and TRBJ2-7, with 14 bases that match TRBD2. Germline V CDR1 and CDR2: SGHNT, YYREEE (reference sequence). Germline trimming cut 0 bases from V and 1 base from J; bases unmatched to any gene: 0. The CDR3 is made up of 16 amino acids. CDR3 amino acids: CASSLGTSGRSYEQYF. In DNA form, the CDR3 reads TGTGCCAGCAGCTTGGGGACTAGCGGGAGGTCCTACGAGCAGTACTTC.

CDR3 nucleotides: TGTGCCAGCAGCTCCGGTTATAATGAAAAACTGTTTTTT. Protein product: CASSSGYNEKLFF. The rearrangement links TRBV5-4 to TRBJ1-4; unclear D gene. CDR3 length: 13 amino acids. Trimming cost V 3 bases and J 4 bases, with 7 bases left between them. Per germline, CDR1 SGHNT and CDR2 YYREEE (reference sequence).

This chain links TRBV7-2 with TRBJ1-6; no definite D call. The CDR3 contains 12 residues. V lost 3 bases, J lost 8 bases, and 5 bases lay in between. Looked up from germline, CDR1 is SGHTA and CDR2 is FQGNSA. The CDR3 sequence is CASSFTDSPLHF. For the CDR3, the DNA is TGTGCCAGCAGCTTTACAGATTCACCCCTCCACTTT.

DNA for the CDR3: TGTGCCAGCGCCCCGGACAGGGCGAATCAGCCCCAGCATTTT. Translation: CASAPDRANQPQHF. The chain uses TRBV3-1 (or the pseudogene TRBV3-2) and TRBJ1-5; 8 nucleotides line up with TRBD1. This CDR3 comprises 14 residues. Germline-derived CDR1 and CDR2 are LGHDT and YNNKEL (reference sequence). The V gene end was trimmed by 8 bases and the J gene end by 4 bases; junction bases not matched to a gene: 7.

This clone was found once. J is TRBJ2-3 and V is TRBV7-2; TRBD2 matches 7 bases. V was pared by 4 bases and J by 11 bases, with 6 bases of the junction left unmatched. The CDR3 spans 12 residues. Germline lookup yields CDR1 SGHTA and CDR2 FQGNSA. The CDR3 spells CASSSLAEQQYF. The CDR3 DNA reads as TGTGCCAGCAGCTCGCTAGCGGAGCAGCAGTATTTT.

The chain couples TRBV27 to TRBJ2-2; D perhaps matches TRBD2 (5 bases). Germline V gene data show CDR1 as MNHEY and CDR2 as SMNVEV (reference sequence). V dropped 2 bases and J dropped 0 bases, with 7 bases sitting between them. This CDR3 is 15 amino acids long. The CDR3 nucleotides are TGTGCCAGCAGTTTAGAGGGTCCGAACACCGGGGAGCTGTTTTTT. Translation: CASSLEGPNTGELFF.

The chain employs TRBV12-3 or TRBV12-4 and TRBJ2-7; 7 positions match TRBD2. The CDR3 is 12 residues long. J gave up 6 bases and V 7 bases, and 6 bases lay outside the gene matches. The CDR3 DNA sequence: TGTGCCAGCAAGCGGGAAAATTTCGAGCAGTACTTC. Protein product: CASKRENFEQYF.

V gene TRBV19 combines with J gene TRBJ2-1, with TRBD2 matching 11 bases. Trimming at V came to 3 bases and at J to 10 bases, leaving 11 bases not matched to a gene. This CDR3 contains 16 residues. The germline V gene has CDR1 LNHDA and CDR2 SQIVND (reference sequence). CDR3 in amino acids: CASSITSGSRVAEQFF. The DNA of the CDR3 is TGTGCCAGTAGTATCACTAGCGGGAGTAGGGTTGCCGAGCAGTTCTTC.

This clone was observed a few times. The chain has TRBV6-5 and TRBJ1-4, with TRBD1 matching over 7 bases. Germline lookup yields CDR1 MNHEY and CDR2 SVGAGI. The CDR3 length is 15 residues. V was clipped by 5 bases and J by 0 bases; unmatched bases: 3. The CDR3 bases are TGTGCCAGCAGTCCGGGACAGTCAACTAATGAAAAACTGTTTTTT. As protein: CASSPGQSTNEKLFF.